This TCR beta chain comes out of a study of radiotherapy plus CTLA-4 blockade in lung cancer. Across the whole study: Objective response rate was over 15%; disease control rate, about 28%.

Clones were sequenced by immunoSEQ multiplex PCR, and TCRdb holds only the in-frame ones, with some missing. This sample carries 34,000 or so clones, over 70% of them seen once, and the ten largest clones take over 12%. Ipilimumab-mediated CTLA-4 blockade plus focal radiation was given to patients having chemo-refractory metastatic non-small-cell lung cancer. Concerning this clone itself: Its antigen is not identified.

General study findings and limits: Alongside interferon-beta, early blood T cell clone dynamics were reportedly the best predictor of response. TCR clones originating in tumors grew in number in blood after radiotherapy plus ipilimumab.

The sequenced sample was peripheral blood, obtained from a patient treated with radiotherapy plus ipilimumab. This sequence was found in a human donor with non-small cell lung cancer that progressed on radiotherapy plus ipilimumab.

The chain's CDR3 is CATSRDARANEQFF. The CDR3 nucleotides read TGTGCCACCAGCAGAGATGCGAGGGCCAATGAGCAGTTCTTC. The chain recombines TRBV15 with TRBJ2-1; weak D call: TRBD2 (5 bases). Germline V lookup: CDR1 LNHNV, CDR2 YYDKDF (reference sequence). CDR3 length: 14 amino acids. Trimming pared 0 bases from V and 6 bases from J, leaving 9 bases between.